This T cell receptor beta chain was identified in a study of shared clonotypes between healthy human individuals. About the research overall: The people who gave samples were two women and three men aged 18 to 49. Findings and caveats of the study: Genetic and exposure-history diversity was limited by the few donors. Lower generation probabilities were found for non-shared clonotypes than for those shared by all four donors.

V lost 9 bases and J lost 8, with 13 bases in between. The CDR3 loop spans 11 amino acids. In germline, CDR1 is SGHAT, CDR2 FQNNGV. In the case of this clone: Its antigen remains unidentified.

TCRdb's copy holds only in-frame clones and misses some; the assay was immunoSEQ multiplex PCR. The sample carries approximately 2.4 million clones, approximately 96% recorded once. Sequencing input: naive CD4+ T cells sorted from blood. The subset here: CD45RA+ positively selected. The chain has TRBV11-2 and TRBJ1-2, with TRBD1 as a possible D gene (6 bases). The clonotype comes from a young man in good health. The CDR3 spells CASGGLIGYTF. The CDR3, as DNA: TGTGCCAGTGGGGGGCTTATCGGCTACACCTTC.